A single sample gave rise to the 24 T cell receptor beta chains below, sequenced in a study of cytomegalovirus exposure and HLA in healthy donors. Vbeta (60) and Jbeta (13) primers were used in the PCR. The method was immunoSEQ multiplex PCR; TCRdb's version includes in-frame clones alone and lacks a portion of them. The sample lists 150,000 to 200,000 clones, around three quarters occurring once. Input material: PBMCs. Receptors originate from a woman between 25 and 40 years old in good health and CMV-seropositive.

The chain employs TRBV27 and TRBJ2-2; TRBD1 might be the D (6 bases). Germline lookup yields CDR1 MNHEY and CDR2 SMNVEV (reference sequence). V lost 2 bases and J 0 bases, leaving 7 bases between the germline ends. The CDR3 has 15 residues. The CDR3: CASSLTGTNTGELFF. The CDR3 nucleotides are TGTGCCAGCAGTTTAACAGGGACGAACACCGGGGAGCTGTTTTTT.

This clone was detected a few times. The gene calls are TRBV10-3 and TRBJ2-1; D not certain. This CDR3 has 13 amino acids. The V gene's germline CDR1 is ENHRY and CDR2 SYGVKD. The V end lost 3 bases, the J end lost 8 bases, and 11 bases lay between the germline ends. The CDR3, as DNA: TGTGCCATCAGTGATCAGTTTCGGGATGAGCAGTTCTTC. This sequence encodes CAISDQFRDEQFF.

In this sample, this clone turned up a few times. The V call is TRBV11-2, the J call TRBJ2-7; D perhaps matches TRBD1 (6 bases). Trimming left V 2 bases short and J 3 bases short, with 14 bases between. The CDR3 is 15 amino acids. Germline lookup yields CDR1 SGHAT and CDR2 FQNNGV. CDR3 in DNA: TGTGCCAGCAGCTTATCGCAGGGGATCCTCTACGAGCAGTACTTC. It specifies CASSLSQGILYEQYF.

V gene TRBV11-3 combines with J gene TRBJ1-1, with D possibly matching TRBD1 (6 bases). V was trimmed by 1 base and J by 3 bases, leaving 9 bases between them. Germline CDR1 reads SGHNT; CDR2 reads YENEEA. The CDR3 runs 14 residues. The CDR3 bases are TGTGCCAGCAGCTTAGGGGCAGGGGACACTGAAGCTTTCTTT. It codes for CASSLGAGDTEAFF.

In this sample, this clone turned up once. The J gene is TRBJ2-3, the V gene TRBV5-6; tentative D call: TRBD1 (5 bases). CDR1 and CDR2 from the germline V gene are SGHDT and YYEEEE. The CDR3 contains 15 residues. Trimming took 0 bases from V and 2 from J, leaving 10 bases between them. The CDR3 sequence is CASSLAGIDTDTQYF. CDR3 coding DNA: TGTGCCAGCAGCTTGGCAGGGATTGACACAGATACGCAGTATTTT.

The chain joins TRBV18 to TRBJ1-4; D remains ambiguous. The CDR3 loop spans 13 amino acids. Trimming left V 6 bases short and J 4 bases short, with 9 bases between. Germline CDR1 is KGHSH and CDR2 is LQKENI. The CDR3 spells CASSRRGNEKLFF. CDR3 bases: TGTGCCAGCTCCCGGCGCGGTAATGAAAAACTGTTTTTT.

V is TRBV30 and J is TRBJ2-5, with 12 bases lining up with TRBD2. This CDR3 region has 18 residues. CDR1 and CDR2 (germline): GTSNPN, SVGIG (reference sequence). V lost 5 bases, J lost 4 bases, and 17 bases stayed unmatched. The CDR3 spells CAWGVLAGGLRAGETQYF. CDR3 coding DNA: TGTGCCTGGGGGGTGCTAGCGGGGGGGCTCAGGGCGGGAGAGACCCAGTACTTC.

The chain recombines TRBV7-8 with TRBJ2-6; no clear D gene. The germline V gene has CDR1 SGHVS and CDR2 FQNEAQ. The CDR3 sequence is 16 residues long. V dropped 1 base and J dropped 0 bases, with 7 bases sitting between them. CDR3: CASSLVVSSGANVLTF. The CDR3 nucleotides read TGTGCCAGCAGCTTAGTCGTCAGCTCTGGGGCCAACGTCCTGACTTTC.

The V gene is TRBV19, the J gene TRBJ2-2, with 8 bases identical to TRBD2. CDR1 and CDR2 from the germline V gene are LNHDA and SQIVND (reference sequence). Trimming at V came to 5 bases and at J to 3 bases, leaving 5 bases not matched to a gene. The CDR3 covers 15 residues. The chain's CDR3 is CASSPVGGDTGELFF. CDR3 sequence (DNA): TGTGCCAGTAGTCCTGTCGGGGGGGACACCGGGGAGCTGTTTTTT.

The chain's CDR3 is CASSLWGVDQPQHF. The CDR3 bases are TGTGCCAGCAGTTTATGGGGGGTGGATCAGCCCCAGCATTTT. V is TRBV27 and J is TRBJ1-5, with D possibly being TRBD1 (5 bases). CDR1 and CDR2 from the germline V gene are MNHEY and SMNVEV (reference sequence). CDR3 length: 14 amino acids. V was cut by 1 base and J by 5 bases, with 9 bases left in between.

The chain uses TRBV7-8 and TRBJ1-3; D might be TRBD1 (5 bases). This CDR3 region has 16 residues. The V gene lost 4 bases and the J gene lost 0 bases, with 13 bases spanning the gap. The germline gives CDR1 SGHVS, CDR2 FQNEAQ. CDR3 loop: CASSSRTGGSGNTIYF. In DNA, the CDR3 is TGTGCCAGCAGCTCTAGGACCGGGGGCTCTGGAAACACCATATATTTT. Together with reference TRBV7-8 and TRBJ1-3, the CDR3 gives the full variable domain: GAGVSQSPRYKVAKRGQDVALRCDPISGHVSLFWYQQALGQGPEFLTYFQNEAQLDKSGLPSDRFFAERPEGSVSTLKIQRTQQEDSAVYLCASSSRTGGSGNTIYFGEGSWLTVV.

V gene TRBV7-9 combines with J gene TRBJ1-5; D is unclear. Germline loops: CDR1 SEHNR, CDR2 FQNEAQ (reference sequence). The CDR3 consists of 12 residues. The germline V and J ends were trimmed by 2 bases and 8 bases, with 7 bases remaining between them. Here the CDR3 DNA reads TGTGCCAGCAGCTTATGGCCCGAGCCCCAGCATTTT. Amino acid sequence: CASSLWPEPQHF.

V is TRBV7-6 and J is TRBJ2-4, with 16 bases identical to TRBD2. Trimming took 5 bases from V and 8 from J; bases not matched to a gene: 9. CDR1 and CDR2 from the germline V gene are SGHVS and FNYEAQ. The CDR3 has 17 residues. CDR3 sequence reads: CASSIGTSGGARDIQYF. The CDR3 nucleotides are TGTGCCAGCAGCATCGGGACTAGCGGGGGGGCGAGGGACATTCAGTACTTC.

This clone was recorded only once. V gene TRBV5-1 combines with J gene TRBJ2-7; possible D gene TRBD1, 6 bases. The germline CDR1 and CDR2 sequences are SGHRS and YFSETQ. V gave up 0 bases and J gave up 5 bases, with 15 bases separating them. The CDR3 is made up of 15 amino acids. CDR3 amino acids: CASSLVVRGVDEQYF. CDR3 in DNA: TGCGCCAGCAGCTTGGTAGTCAGGGGTGTGGACGAGCAGTACTTC.

Only one count was recorded for this clone. The chain recombines TRBV19 with TRBJ1-2; D possibly corresponds to TRBD1 (5 bases). Trimming removed 7 bases at V and 4 bases at J, with 10 bases between. This CDR3 has 12 amino acids. Looked up from germline, CDR1 is LNHDA and CDR2 is SQIVND (reference sequence). CDR3 region: CASKKGVYGYTF. DNA for the CDR3: TGTGCCAGTAAGAAAGGGGTCTATGGCTACACCTTC.

This clone has only one observation. V and J are TRBV19 and TRBJ2-1; 13 bases line up with TRBD2. This CDR3 spans 15 amino acids. The V segment lost 7 bases and the J segment 7 bases; nucleotides outside the gene matches: 7. Germline-derived CDR1 and CDR2 are LNHDA and SQIVND (reference sequence). CDR3 residues: CASTDGTSGNNEQFF. The CDR3 bases are TGTGCCAGTACCGACGGGACTAGCGGGAATAATGAGCAGTTCTTC.

With respect to this clone: The same CDR3 also results from other DNA sequences found in this sample. The CDR3 DNA reads as TGTGCCAGCAGCCCCAGGACTAGCGGTGCCTACGAGCAGTACTTC. It is translated as CASSPRTSGAYEQYF. The J gene is TRBJ2-7, the V gene TRBV5-4; 10 bases fit TRBD2. The CDR3 runs to 15 residues. In germline, CDR1 is SGHNT, CDR2 YYREEE (reference sequence). The J segment lost 2 bases and the V segment lost 4 bases, leaving 6 bases of the junction unmatched.

In this sample, this clone turned up a few times. The rearrangement links TRBV5-1 to TRBJ1-1; TRBD1 is a possible D gene (6 bases). Trimming took off 4 bases at V and 1 base at J, with 8 bases between the two ends. CDR3 length: 13 residues. Germline values: CDR1 SGHRS, CDR2 YFSETQ. The CDR3 region is CASSRTANTEAFF. The CDR3 DNA follows: TGCGCCAGCAGCCGGACAGCGAACACTGAAGCTTTCTTT.

The chain recombines TRBV25-1 with TRBJ1-5; D perhaps matches TRBD1 (6 bases). Trimming cost V 5 bases and J 3 bases, with 11 bases left between them. The germline gives CDR1 MGHDK, CDR2 SYGVNS. The CDR3 contains 14 residues. In DNA, the CDR3 is TGTGCCAGCAGTAGGACAGAGATCAATCAGCCCCAGCATTTT. It translates to CASSRTEINQPQHF.

The rearrangement links TRBV5-1 to TRBJ1-6; tentative D call: TRBD1 (5 bases). This CDR3 comprises 15 residues. Germline lookup yields CDR1 SGHRS and CDR2 YFSETQ. V was shortened by 4 bases and J by 7 bases, with 15 bases between the two germline ends. CDR3 DNA: TGCGCCAGCAGCCCAAGCGGGGGTCGGAATTCACCCCTCCACTTT. This sequence encodes CASSPSGGRNSPLHF.

Comments on this clone: Distinct nucleotide sequences in the sample also encode this CDR3. V usage is TRBV18 and J usage is TRBJ2-1; 8 bases agree with TRBD2. This CDR3 is 16 amino acids long. Unmatched junction bases numbered 7, after V lost 0 bases and J lost 6 bases. Per germline, CDR1 KGHSH and CDR2 LQKENI. DNA of the CDR3: TGTGCCAGCTCACCACCCAGCGGGGGCCGGGGCAATGAGCAGTTCTTC. Its protein product is CASSPPSGGRGNEQFF. Based on the CDR3 plus reference TRBV18 and TRBJ2-1, the full variable domain is NAGVMQNPRHLVRRRGQEARLRCSPMKGHSHVYWYRQLPEEGLKFMVYLQKENIIDESGMPKERFSAEFPKEGPSILRIQQVVRGDSAAYFCASSPPSGGRGNEQFFGPGTRLTVL.

The chain combines TRBV7-2 with TRBJ2-2; D remains unclear. With 8 bases removed from V and 1 base from J, the gap between germline ends came to 8 bases. CDR1 and CDR2 (germline): SGHTA, FQGNSA. This CDR3 is built from 13 residues. The CDR3 spells CASSPRNTGELFF. In DNA, the CDR3 is TGTGCCAGCTCCCCTCGGAACACCGGGGAGCTGTTTTTT.

The chain carries TRBV14 and TRBJ1-2, with D unresolved. V was cut by 2 bases and J by 12 bases, with 16 bases left in between. The CDR3 sequence is 13 residues long. The germline V gene has CDR1 SGHDN and CDR2 FVKESK. CDR3 loop: CASSQNMRARHTF. The CDR3 region has the DNA TGTGCCAGCAGCCAAAACATGCGGGCCAGGCACACCTTC.

The V and J genes are TRBV2 and TRBJ2-1; a possible D gene is TRBD2 (5 bases). CDR1 and CDR2 from the germline V gene are SNHLY and FYNNEI. There are 14 residues in the CDR3. V was clipped by 3 bases and J by 7 bases, with 13 bases between them. The CDR3, as DNA: TGTGCCAGCAGTGATTGGTCTAGCCGGAATGAGCAGTTCTTC. It translates to CASSDWSSRNEQFF.